The 32 T cell receptor beta chains below were found in one sample sequenced in a study of PD-L1 blockade in urothelial cancer. Time point here: peripheral blood 6 weeks after treatment start. The protocol was immunoSEQ multiplex PCR, while the TCRdb copy is restricted to in-frame clones and leaves out a portion. Of about 130,000 clones listed, 86% are singletons. The sequencing here drew on PBMCs, taken around atezolizumab (anti-PD-L1) treatment. All receptors derive from a man between 50 and 59 years old with urothelial cancer.

The gene calls are TRBV11-3 and TRBJ2-7, with 7 nucleotides matching TRBD1. After removal of 1 base from V and 3 bases from J, the junction contained 9 bases not matched to a gene. Germline V CDR1 and CDR2: SGHNT, YENEEA. The CDR3 consists of 16 residues. The DNA of the CDR3 is TGTGCCAGCAGCTTAGGCCCTCCGGGACAGAGCTACGAGCAGTACTTC. This encodes CASSLGPPGQSYEQYF.

J is TRBJ1-2 and V is TRBV18; 8 bases map to TRBD1. The CDR3 is made up of 16 amino acids. After removal of 1 base from V and 3 bases from J, the junction contained 7 bases not matched to a gene. Germline CDR1 reads KGHSH; CDR2 reads LQKENI. The CDR3 loop is CASSPRETGADYGYTF. The CDR3 coding sequence is TGTGCCAGCTCACCACGGGAGACAGGGGCGGACTATGGCTACACCTTC.

This chain links TRBV15 with TRBJ2-1; 7 nucleotides line up with TRBD2. CDR3 length equals 16 residues. The germline gives CDR1 LNHNV, CDR2 YYDKDF (reference sequence). Germline trimming cut 1 base from V and 5 bases from J; bases unmatched to any gene: 8. CDR3 sequence (DNA): TGTGCCACCAGCAGAGTTCGGGCGGGAGTCGACAATGAGCAGTTCTTC. Its protein is CATSRVRAGVDNEQFF.

This clone showed up just a few times. V usage is TRBV14 and J usage is TRBJ2-7; 9 bases align to TRBD1. CDR3 length equals 15 residues. With V trimmed by 4 bases and J by 1 base, 5 bases remained unmatched. CDR1 is SGHDN, CDR2 FVKESK, per germline. The CDR3 sequence: CASSPLGQGSYEQYF. For the CDR3, the DNA is TGTGCCAGCAGCCCCTTGGGACAGGGATCCTACGAGCAGTACTTC.

The chain has TRBV18 and TRBJ2-1; 9 bases match TRBD2. This CDR3 comprises 15 residues. The ends lost 6 bases at V and 1 base at J; junction bases unmatched: 4. Per the germline V gene, CDR1 is KGHSH and CDR2 is LQKENI. The CDR3 is CASSPSGTSYNEQFF. CDR3 DNA sequence: TGTGCCAGCTCCCCTAGCGGGACATCCTACAATGAGCAGTTCTTC. Supplemented by reference TRBV18 and TRBJ2-1, the full variable domain reads NAGVMQNPRHLVRRRGQEARLRCSPMKGHSHVYWYRQLPEEGLKFMVYLQKENIIDESGMPKERFSAEFPKEGPSILRIQQVVRGDSAAYFCASSPSGTSYNEQFFGPGTRLTVL.

The chain carries TRBV9 and TRBJ2-1, with 12 nucleotides matching TRBD2. V dropped 4 bases and J dropped 7; count of bases not matched to a gene: 12. The CDR3 totals 17 residues. Per the germline V gene, CDR1 is SGDLS and CDR2 is YYNGEE. CDR3 DNA sequence: TGTGCCAGCAGCTGGCTTCCGACTAGCGGGAGTGGGAATGAGCAGTTCTTC. Its translation is CASSWLPTSGSGNEQFF.

This clone has just one count. An end of the junction differs from the germline gene, which may be a read error. V gene TRBV7-7 combines with J gene TRBJ2-5, with 10 bases fitting TRBD1. The CDR3 covers 12 residues. Germline V gives CDR1 SSHAT, CDR2 FNYEAQ (reference sequence). CDR3 DNA: TGTGCTAGCAGGGACAGGGGAGAGACCCAGTACTTC. Its translation: CASRDRGETQYF.

The chain is built from TRBV7-2 and TRBJ1-1, with D hard to call. Germline V gives CDR1 SGHTA, CDR2 FQGNSA. Trimming took off 3 bases at V and 4 bases at J, with 18 bases between the two ends. There are 16 residues in the CDR3. The CDR3 DNA reads TGTGCCAGCAGCTTCGGTGGTCCGGTTGGTACCACTGAAGCTTTCTTT. It specifies CASSFGGPVGTTEAFF.

The chain has TRBV15 and TRBJ1-2; D unresolved. Trimming shortened V by 2 bases and J by 4 bases, and 8 bases separated the two germline ends. The length of the CDR3 is 13 residues. Germline V CDR1 and CDR2: LNHNV, YYDKDF (reference sequence). Here the CDR3 DNA reads TGTGCCACCAGCAGAACGGGGTTCTATGGCTACACCTTC. Translation gives CATSRTGFYGYTF.

The chain has TRBV7-2 and TRBJ2-3; tentative D call: TRBD1 (6 bases). CDR1 is SGHTA and CDR2 is FQGNSA in the germline V gene. The V end lost 3 bases, the J end lost 5 bases, and 18 bases lay between the germline ends. The CDR3 runs 16 residues. CDR3 in amino acids: CASSLTARQVGDTQYF. The DNA for the CDR3 is TGTGCCAGCAGCTTGACGGCCCGACAGGTTGGAGATACGCAGTATTTT.

The rearrangement joins TRBV2 to TRBJ2-5; D might be TRBD2 (5 bases). V gave up 4 bases and J gave up 5 bases, with 14 bases separating them. CDR1 SNHLY and CDR2 FYNNEI come from the germline V gene. The CDR3 sequence is 14 residues long. CDR3 sequence reads: CASSAYSSSETQYF. In DNA, the CDR3 is TGTGCCAGCAGTGCATATTCTAGCTCGGAGACCCAGTACTTC. Full variable domain (missing parts from reference TRBV2 and TRBJ2-5): EPEVTQTPSHQVTQMGQEVILRCVPISNHLYFYWYRQILGQKVEFLVSFYNNEISEKSEIFDDQFSVERPDGSNFTLKIRSTKLEDSAMYFCASSAYSSSETQYFGPGTRLLVL.

This rearrangement joins TRBV25-1 to TRBJ2-1; TRBD2 matches at 11 bases. Unmatched junction bases numbered 14, after V lost 3 bases and J lost 10 bases. This CDR3 is built from 17 residues. Germline-derived CDR1 and CDR2 are MGHDK and SYGVNS. DNA for the CDR3: TGTGCCAGCAGTGATACGAGACTAGCGGGAACCCCAGAGGAGCAGTTCTTC. It translates to CASSDTRLAGTPEEQFF.

V and J are TRBV19 and TRBJ2-4, with D possibly being TRBD2 (5 bases). V shed 1 base and J shed 5 bases, with 15 bases lying between them. Per the germline V gene, CDR1 is LNHDA and CDR2 is SQIVND (reference sequence). CDR3 size: 16 residues. The DNA for the CDR3 is TGTGCCAGTAGTATAGGTGGCGAGGGTAACCAAAACATTCAGTACTTC. Its translation: CASSIGGEGNQNIQYF. The variable domain in full, with the rest retrieved from reference TRBV19 and TRBJ2-4, is DGGITQSPKYLFRKEGQNVTLSCEQNLNHDAMYWYRQDPGQGLRLIYYSQIVNDFQKGDIAEGYSVSREKKESFPLTVTSAQKNPTAFYLCASSIGGEGNQNIQYFGAGTRLSVL.

The V gene is TRBV7-2, the J gene TRBJ2-3, with D tentatively TRBD2 (5 bases). Germline assignment: CDR1 SGHTA and CDR2 FQGNSA. This CDR3 region has 11 residues. Trimming pared 5 bases from V and 13 bases from J, leaving 13 bases between. As DNA, the CDR3 is TGTGCCAGCAGCCCAACCGGGAATAAGTATTTT. Its translation: CASSPTGNKYF.

V and J are TRBV9 and TRBJ2-2; 10 bases map to TRBD2. Germline V CDR1 and CDR2: SGDLS, YYNGEE. The CDR3 runs to 18 residues. Unmatched junction bases numbered 6, after V lost 0 bases and J lost 1 base. The CDR3 loop is CASSVGSSGSVNTGELFF. For the CDR3, the DNA is TGTGCCAGCAGCGTAGGATCTAGCGGGAGCGTGAACACCGGGGAGCTGTTTTTT.

The rearrangement joins TRBV5-5 to TRBJ2-3; 7 bases fit TRBD2. Germline V gives CDR1 SGHKS, CDR2 YYEKEE (reference sequence). J was trimmed by 0 bases and V by 4 bases; bases with no gene match: 2. The CDR3 contains 14 residues. The CDR3 region has the DNA TGTGCCAGCAGCCCTAGCGGAAGCACAGATACGCAGTATTTT. Translated, it gives CASSPSGSTDTQYF. The variable domain in full, completed from reference TRBV5-5 and TRBJ2-3, reads DAGVTQSPTHLIKTRGQQVTLRCSPISGHKSVSWYQQVLGQGPQFIFQYYEKEERGRGNFPDRFSARQFPNYSSELNVNALLLGDSALYLCASSPSGSTDTQYFGPGTRLTVL.

The chain links TRBV28 to TRBJ2-1; maybe TRBD2 (5 bases). V was trimmed by 3 bases and J by 4 bases, leaving 16 bases between them. This CDR3 is built from 16 residues. Germline V gene sequence: CDR1 MDHEN, CDR2 SYDVKM. CDR3: CASSFGKRLGYNEQFF. The DNA of the CDR3 is TGTGCCAGCAGTTTTGGAAAGCGGCTTGGATACAATGAGCAGTTCTTC.

This chain links TRBV6-6 with TRBJ2-1; 9 bases are shared with TRBD2. This CDR3 is built from 16 residues. Per the germline V gene, CDR1 is MNHNY and CDR2 is SVGAGI (reference sequence). J was trimmed by 2 bases and V by 6 bases; bases with no gene match: 8. CDR3 coding DNA: TGTGCCAGCAGCTCTGCTGCTAGCGGGACCTACAATGAGCAGTTCTTC. Translating it yields CASSSAASGTYNEQFF.

The V gene is TRBV18, the J gene TRBJ2-7; D gene ambiguous. This CDR3 is built from 12 residues. Trimming removed 4 bases at V and 3 bases at J, with 7 bases between. Germline V lookup: CDR1 KGHSH, CDR2 LQKENI. This chain's CDR3 is CASSRLNYEQYF. For the CDR3, the DNA is TGTGCCAGCTCACGGCTTAACTACGAGCAGTACTTC.

The V call is TRBV11-2, the J call TRBJ1-3, with 9 positions matching TRBD1. The trim removed 3 bases at V and 1 base at J, leaving 10 bases unmatched. The CDR3 runs to 18 residues. Germline loops: CDR1 SGHAT, CDR2 FQNNGV. The CDR3 coding sequence is TGTGCCAGCAGCTTGTCAGAGGGACAGGGTTGGTCTGGAAACACCATATATTTT. Protein: CASSLSEGQGWSGNTIYF. The variable domain in full, completed from reference TRBV11-2 and TRBJ1-3, reads EAGVAQSPRYKIIEKRQSVAFWCNPISGHATLYWYQQILGQGPKLLIQFQNNGVVDDSQLPKDRFSAERLKGVDSTLKIQPAKLEDSAVYLCASSLSEGQGWSGNTIYFGEGSWLTVV.

V usage is TRBV27 and J usage is TRBJ2-7, with 10 bases aligning to TRBD2. The CDR3 length is 15 residues. The junction had 8 bases not matched to a gene; V was cut back by 6 bases and J by 3 bases. Germline V gene lookup returns CDR1 MNHEY and CDR2 SMNVEV (reference sequence). CDR3 sequence reads: CASRATSGTIYEQYF. In nucleotides, the CDR3 is TGTGCCAGCAGGGCCACTAGCGGGACTATCTACGAGCAGTACTTC.

The V gene is TRBV19, the J gene TRBJ1-2, with no clear D. Trimming took 5 bases from V and 7 from J, leaving 11 bases between them. Per the germline V gene, CDR1 is LNHDA and CDR2 is SQIVND (reference sequence). The CDR3 has 12 amino acids. The CDR3, as DNA: TGTGCCAGTAGTCGAGACACCCGTGGCTACACCTTC. Residues: CASSRDTRGYTF.

This clone was picked up a small number of times. The genes are TRBV18 and TRBJ1-2; 10 bases fit TRBD1. The CDR3 loop spans 15 amino acids. After removal of 3 bases from V and 4 bases from J, the junction contained 5 bases not matched to a gene. Germline CDR1 is KGHSH and CDR2 is LQKENI. The CDR3 DNA reads as TGTGCCAGCTCACCTCTGGACAGGGGGGTCTATGGCTACACCTTC. The encoded protein is CASSPLDRGVYGYTF.

The chain carries TRBV29-1 and TRBJ1-1, with a weak D call TRBD1 (6 bases). This CDR3 is 13 amino acids long. Trimming removed 6 bases from V and 3 bases from J, with 14 bases in between. Per the germline V gene, CDR1 is SQVTM and CDR2 is ANQGSEA. DNA for the CDR3: TGCAGCGTCAGTTGGGCAGGGGACACTGAAGCTTTCTTT. Translation gives CSVSWAGDTEAFF.

The V and J genes are TRBV28 and TRBJ1-2; 8 bases map to TRBD1. The CDR3 is 15 residues long. The germline V gene has CDR1 MDHEN and CDR2 SYDVKM. The J segment lost 6 bases and the V segment lost 6 bases, leaving 12 bases of the junction unmatched. The CDR3 sequence: CASRVRAGGAHGYTF. CDR3 nucleotides: TGTGCCAGCAGGGTCCGAGCAGGGGGCGCCCATGGCTACACCTTC.

The rearrangement joins TRBV19 to TRBJ2-7; 8 bases map to TRBD2. This CDR3 spans 15 amino acids. The germline CDR1 and CDR2 sequences are LNHDA and SQIVND (reference sequence). Unmatched junction bases numbered 14, after V lost 4 bases and J lost 9 bases. CDR3 loop: CASSTRGSGAFWQYF. DNA for the CDR3: TGTGCCAGTAGTACCCGGGGTAGCGGGGCCTTCTGGCAGTACTTC. The full variable domain, its missing parts supplied by reference TRBV19 and TRBJ2-7, is DGGITQSPKYLFRKEGQNVTLSCEQNLNHDAMYWYRQDPGQGLRLIYYSQIVNDFQKGDIAEGYSVSREKKESFPLTVTSAQKNPTAFYLCASSTRGSGAFWQYFGPGTRLTVT.

In DNA, the CDR3 is TGTGCCAGCAGTTTGACAAACAATGAGCAGTTCTTC. Encoded protein: CASSLTNNEQFF. The genes are TRBV6-9 and TRBJ2-1; unclear D gene. Germline V lookup: CDR1 MNHGY, CDR2 SVAAGI. The CDR3 extends over 12 amino acids. With 4 bases removed from V and 5 bases from J, the gap between germline ends came to 6 bases.

The chain recombines TRBV9 with TRBJ2-1, with 7 bases fitting TRBD2. Germline V gives CDR1 SGDLS, CDR2 YYNGEE. This CDR3 is 16 amino acids long. The junction had 4 bases not matched to a gene; V was cut back by 0 bases and J by 1 base. The CDR3 protein is CASSVAGGTSYNEQFF. The CDR3 region has the DNA TGTGCCAGCAGCGTAGCCGGGGGGACTTCCTACAATGAGCAGTTCTTC.

The chain links TRBV4-2 to TRBJ2-7, with TRBD1 as a possible D gene (6 bases). The V and J ends lost 1 base and 2 bases respectively, with 15 bases between them. Germline loops: CDR1 LGHNA, CDR2 YNFKEQ. The CDR3 covers 16 residues. The CDR3 coding sequence is TGTGCCAGCAGCCAAGGCCCGACAGGACCCGCCTACGAGCAGTACTTC. Translation: CASSQGPTGPAYEQYF.

The rearrangement uses TRBV7-9 and TRBJ2-1, with 8 bases fitting TRBD1. This CDR3 has 16 amino acids. V gave up 5 bases and J gave up 6 bases; unmatched junction bases: 12. CDR1 SEHNR and CDR2 FQNEAQ come from the germline V gene (reference sequence). The CDR3 coding sequence is TGTGCCAGCAGCGACGGACAGGGTTGGGTTCTCAATGAGCAGTTCTTC. Residues: CASSDGQGWVLNEQFF.

This clone was counted a single time. This rearrangement joins TRBV27 to TRBJ1-2; 8 bases agree with TRBD1. This CDR3 contains 13 residues. CDR1 and CDR2 from the germline V gene are MNHEY and SMNVEV (reference sequence). V dropped 6 bases and J dropped 4; count of bases not matched to a gene: 4. The CDR3 DNA sequence: TGTGCCAGCAGCAGGACAGGGTCCTATGGCTACACCTTC. It translates to CASSRTGSYGYTF.

V usage is TRBV11-3 and J usage is TRBJ2-1, with 8 bases fitting TRBD2. The germline V gene has CDR1 SGHNT and CDR2 YENEEA. With 1 base clipped from V and 1 base from J, the junction kept 6 bases outside the gene matches. The CDR3 has 17 residues. This CDR3 is CASSLGLGGRSYNEQFF. DNA for the CDR3: TGTGCCAGCAGCTTAGGGTTGGGCGGGAGGTCCTACAATGAGCAGTTCTTC.